This TCR beta chain was sequenced in a study of shared clonotypes between healthy human individuals. The naive CD8 population came from CD45RO-negative cells selected for CCR7, without terminally differentiated effector memory CD45RA+ cells. From germline, CDR1 is MNHEY and CDR2 SMNVEV (reference sequence). CDR3 length: 15 residues. After removal of 6 bases from V and 5 bases from J, the junction contained 7 bases not matched to a gene. Libraries were prepared by immunoSEQ multiplex PCR; TCRdb keeps only in-frame clonotypes and omits some of them. This table has around 1.9 million clones, 90% to 95% appearing once.

Sequences were obtained from naive CD8+ T cells from PBMCs. The clonotype originates from a man aged 18 to 29 in good health. Some clones in this sample may be carry-over from other donors' samples. The chain couples TRBV27 to TRBJ2-5, with 12 bases matching TRBD2. The CDR3 region is CASRALAGGPETQYF. CDR3 DNA sequence: TGTGCCAGCAGGGCTCTAGCGGGAGGGCCCGAGACCCAGTACTTC.